The 18 T cell receptor beta chains below come from one sample, sequenced in a study of cytomegalovirus exposure and HLA in healthy donors. The PCR used 60 Vbeta and 13 Jbeta primers. Generated by immunoSEQ multiplex PCR, the TCRdb table keeps only in-frame clones and is missing some. The sample comprises approximately 100,000 clones, over 50% of which are singletons, and 3.5% to 4.5% rests with the top ten. Sample: PBMCs. The receptors shown here come from a man aged 25-40 years in good health and CMV-seronegative.

The chain employs TRBV30 and TRBJ1-5; the D is unclear. The CDR3 has 13 residues. With 1 base removed from V and 5 bases from J, the gap between germline ends came to 9 bases. Germline V gene lookup returns CDR1 GTSNPN and CDR2 SVGIG (reference sequence). CDR3 DNA sequence: TGTGCCTGGAGTGAAGCTTTCGATCAGCCCCAGCATTTT. Translating gives CAWSEAFDQPQHF.

CDR3 amino acids: CASSFQDSPYEQYF. Here the CDR3 DNA reads TGTGCCAGCAGCTTTCAGGACAGTCCCTACGAGCAGTACTTC. The chain joins TRBV11-2 to TRBJ2-5; a weak D match, TRBD1 (6 bases). Gene TRBJ2-7 matches the end of the DNA better, so the J call may be wrong. Germline V gives CDR1 SGHAT, CDR2 FQNNGV. CDR3 length: 14 amino acids.

This clone appeared once. This chain connects TRBV10-3 to TRBJ2-2; 12 nucleotides line up with TRBD2. The CDR3 covers 19 residues. Per germline, CDR1 ENHRY and CDR2 SYGVKD. V dropped 2 bases and J dropped 2; count of bases not matched to a gene: 9. CDR3 region: CAISETRLAGGLNTGELFF. CDR3 DNA sequence: TGTGCCATCAGTGAGACCCGTCTAGCGGGGGGGCTTAACACCGGGGAGCTGTTTTTT.

The chain recombines TRBV12-5 with TRBJ2-1, with TRBD2 identical over 11 bases. V was pared by 3 bases and J by 6 bases, with 7 bases of the junction left unmatched. The CDR3 has 16 amino acids. Germline CDR1 and CDR2: LGHNT and FRNRAP. The CDR3 reads CASGFRASGRFNEQFF. The CDR3 DNA sequence: TGTGCTAGTGGTTTCCGGGCTAGCGGGAGGTTCAATGAGCAGTTCTTC.

The chain is built from TRBV6-6 and TRBJ1-3, with D tentatively TRBD1 (5 bases). Germline V gives CDR1 MNHNY, CDR2 SVGAGI (reference sequence). CDR3 size: 13 residues. V shed 0 bases and J shed 8 bases, with 8 bases lying between them. DNA for the CDR3: TGTGCCAGCAGTTACTCCCAGGGATACACCATATATTTT. This translates into CASSYSQGYTIYF.

The gene calls are TRBV7-2 and TRBJ2-6; D perhaps matches TRBD1 (6 bases). The CDR3 spans 14 residues. The V end lost 5 bases, the J end lost 4 bases, and 9 bases lay between the germline ends. The germline V gene encodes CDR1 SGHTA and CDR2 FQGNSA. CDR3 nucleotide sequence: TGTGCCAGCAGCATCGGACAGGGGGCCAACGTCCTGACTTTC. It specifies CASSIGQGANVLTF.

This clone has just one count. The V and J genes are TRBV7-8 and TRBJ2-7, with 9 bases lining up with TRBD1. The V gene's germline CDR1 is SGHVS and CDR2 FQNEAQ. This CDR3 contains 15 residues. V dropped 5 bases and J dropped 4; count of bases not matched to a gene: 9. The CDR3 reads CASSLGRDRVYEQYF. In DNA form, the CDR3 reads TGTGCCAGCAGCCTCGGCCGGGACAGGGTGTACGAGCAGTACTTC.

This chain links TRBV30 with TRBJ1-6, with 8 nucleotides matching TRBD1. The CDR3 has 16 amino acids. The ends lost 8 bases at V and 7 bases at J; junction bases unmatched: 16. Germline V lookup: CDR1 GTSNPN, CDR2 SVGIG (reference sequence). CDR3 in amino acids: CAQQNGRTGTNSPLHF. The CDR3 nucleotides are TGTGCCCAACAAAACGGCCGGACAGGGACAAATTCACCCCTCCACTTT.

This chain links TRBV7-3 with TRBJ2-2; tentative D call: TRBD2 (7 bases). Per germline, CDR1 SGHTA and CDR2 FQGTGA. CDR3 length equals 19 residues. The V gene lost 4 bases and the J gene lost 3 bases, with 24 bases spanning the gap. CDR3 region: CASSSRDLGGRLDTGELFF. The CDR3 DNA is TGTGCCAGCAGCTCCCGGGATCTCGGGGGGCGCTTAGACACCGGGGAGCTGTTTTTT.

In its sample, this clone was seen a few times. J is TRBJ1-5 and V is TRBV6-5; D is uncertain. Germline V gene sequence: CDR1 MNHEY, CDR2 SVGAGI. The V and J ends lost 5 bases and 0 bases respectively, with 11 bases between them. The CDR3 has 15 amino acids. In DNA, the CDR3 is TGTGCCAGCAGTGGTCAAGACAATAGCAATCAGCCCCAGCATTTT. It translates to CASSGQDNSNQPQHF.

The gene calls are TRBV9 and TRBJ2-3; TRBD2 is a possible D gene (6 bases). V lost 3 bases and J 2 bases, leaving 28 bases between the germline ends. Germline loops: CDR1 SGDLS, CDR2 YYNGEE. The CDR3 covers 20 residues. CDR3 sequence reads: CASSARGMGGFLGNTDTQYF. CDR3 coding DNA: TGTGCCAGCAGCGCGAGGGGTATGGGAGGTTTCTTGGGTAACACAGATACGCAGTATTTT. The entire variable domain, with the rest obtained from reference TRBV9 and TRBJ2-3, is as follows: DSGVTQTPKHLITATGQRVTLRCSPRSGDLSVYWYQQSLDQGLQFLIQYYNGEERAKGNILERFSAQQFPDLHSELNLSSLELGDSALYFCASSARGMGGFLGNTDTQYFGPGTRLTVL.

This clone was recorded a few times. CDR3 nucleotide sequence: TGTGCCAGCAGCTTATCCCACTCGACCGGGACTAGCGGGAGAGAGCAGTACTTC. Protein sequence: CASSLSHSTGTSGREQYF. The V gene is TRBV7-3, the J gene TRBJ2-7; 14 bases line up with TRBD2. The junction had 13 bases not matched to a gene; V was cut back by 2 bases and J by 7 bases. The germline CDR1 and CDR2 sequences are SGHTA and FQGTGA. The CDR3 runs to 18 residues.

V and J are TRBV7-2 and TRBJ2-7; 11 bases align to TRBD1. Germline values: CDR1 SGHTA, CDR2 FQGNSA. The V segment lost 3 bases and the J segment 2 bases; nucleotides outside the gene matches: 9. The CDR3 is made up of 17 amino acids. The CDR3 DNA reads TGTGCCAGCAGCTTCACCGGGACAGGGGGGAACCCCTACGAGCAGTACTTC. Translated, it gives CASSFTGTGGNPYEQYF.

The V and J genes are TRBV4-2 and TRBJ2-2; the D gene is possibly TRBD2 (6 bases). CDR3 length equals 15 residues. Per the germline V gene, CDR1 is LGHNA and CDR2 is YNFKEQ. V was shortened by 7 bases and J by 0 bases, with 12 bases between the two germline ends. In DNA, the CDR3 is TGTGCCAGCACAGCCGGCGGGGCGAACACCGGGGAGCTGTTTTTT. Amino acids: CASTAGGANTGELFF.

This clone has ten or more counts. V is TRBV25-1 and J is TRBJ2-7; weak D call: TRBD2 (6 bases). Germline CDR1 is MGHDK and CDR2 is SYGVNS. The CDR3 sequence is 14 residues long. With 3 bases removed from V and 5 bases from J, the gap between germline ends came to 14 bases. CDR3 protein: CASSENGRGHEQYF. For the CDR3, the DNA is TGTGCCAGCAGTGAGAACGGGAGAGGCCACGAGCAGTACTTC.

The chain links TRBV7-3 to TRBJ2-1, with a tentative D call TRBD2 (6 bases). CDR3 length equals 15 residues. Deletions cut 3 bases from V and 8 bases from J, with 17 bases between. In germline, CDR1 is SGHTA, CDR2 FQGTGA. CDR3 bases: TGTGCCAGCAGCTTTGAGCGGGCTCGGATCCATGAGCAGTTCTTC. It encodes CASSFERARIHEQFF.

Turning to this clone: The same CDR3 is also encoded by other DNA sequences in this sample. CDR3 protein: CASSLGTSGTGELFF. CDR3 coding DNA: TGCGCCAGCAGCTTAGGGACTAGCGGGACCGGGGAGCTGTTTTTT. The V gene is TRBV5-1, the J gene TRBJ2-2; 12 positions match TRBD2. V shed 2 bases and J 5 bases; nucleotides not matched to a gene: 1. CDR1 and CDR2 (germline): SGHRS, YFSETQ. The CDR3 spans 15 residues.

J is TRBJ2-2 and V is TRBV4-3, with D possibly matching TRBD2 (5 bases). Germline CDR1 LGHNA, CDR2 YSLEER. V was cut by 0 bases and J by 6 bases, with 11 bases left in between. The CDR3 has 15 residues. The CDR3 spells CASSQDTGFAGELFF. The CDR3 region has the DNA TGCGCCAGCAGCCAAGATACGGGGTTCGCCGGGGAGCTGTTTTTT.